Included here is one TCR beta chain sequence, with context. This sample is drawn from a study of T cell repertoires in cytomegalovirus infection. TCRdb used MiXCR to reprocess the reads, holding one entry per CDR3 protein. The sample has about 490,000 distinct CDR3 sequences; 16% are singletons. The sample consisted of CD8+ T cells from PBMCs. The sequence was obtained from a human donor in good health (CMV status not recorded). Some clones in this sample may be carry-over from other donors' samples.

CDR3 in amino acids: CASSTSPRDRGLMNTEAFF. DNA for the CDR3: TGTGCCAGCAGCACTAGCCCTCGGGACAGGGGGCTGATGAACACTGAAGCTTTCTTT. The chain joins TRBV6-5 to TRBJ1-1; 12 positions match TRBD1. The CDR3 has 19 amino acids. J was trimmed by 0 bases and V by 6 bases; bases with no gene match: 14. Looked up from germline, CDR1 is MNHEY and CDR2 is SVGAGI.